The 15 T cell receptor beta chains given below trace back to one sample, sequenced in a study of CD8 T cells in ankylosing spondylitis. TCRdb reanalysed the 5' RACE reads using MiXCR and keeps one entry per CDR3 protein. Here the sample spans 180,000 or so distinct CDR3 sequences, under 14% being singletons. What was sequenced was blood, either unsorted or a sorted T cell fraction (not recorded which). The receptors were sampled from a male donor with ankylosing spondylitis or in good health (not recorded which).

This clonotype showed up just a few times. One end of the junction does not line up with germline, which may come from a read error. The V call is TRBV28, the J call TRBJ1-2; D possibly corresponds to TRBD1 (5 bases). Germline V CDR1 and CDR2: MDHEN, SYDVKM. The CDR3 is 11 residues long. The CDR3 here is CASSLLGRVDF. As DNA, the CDR3 is TGTGCCAGCAGTTTATTAGGCAGGGTCGACTTC.

This clonotype came up once. The J gene is TRBJ1-3, the V gene TRBV5-4; 12 bases fit TRBD1. There are 18 residues in the CDR3. The J segment lost 4 bases and the V segment lost 7 bases, leaving 15 bases of the junction unmatched. Germline CDR1 is SGHNT and CDR2 is YYREEE (reference sequence). CDR3: CASGSGTGGLGEGNTIYF. As DNA, the CDR3 is TGTGCCAGCGGCTCTGGGACAGGGGGCCTCGGAGAGGGAAACACCATATATTTT.

Concerning this clonotype: A much larger clone differs from this one at a single base, so this may be a read error. The CDR3 reads CASSLAQGANYGYIF. The CDR3 coding sequence is TGTGCCAGCAGCTTAGCGCAGGGGGCTAACTATGGCTACATCTTC. The chain couples TRBV12-3 or TRBV12-4 to TRBJ1-2, with TRBD1 matching over 8 bases. This CDR3 is 15 amino acids long.

This clonotype was counted at least ten times. Sequence at one end of the junction differs from germline and may be a read error. The genes are TRBV9 and TRBJ2-2; 9 bases match TRBD2. This CDR3 contains 14 residues. The V gene's germline CDR1 is SGDLS and CDR2 YYNGEE. CDR3 in amino acids: CASNVAGETGELFF. Written as DNA, the CDR3 is TGTGCCAGCAACGTAGCGGGAGAGACTGGGGAGCTGTTTTTT.

This clonotype was counted ten times or more. This rearrangement joins TRBV28 to TRBJ2-1; D is perhaps TRBD1 or TRBD2 (6 bases each). V was trimmed by 5 bases and J by 5 bases, leaving 16 bases between them. The CDR3 has 15 amino acids. Looked up from germline, CDR1 is MDHEN and CDR2 is SYDVKM. The CDR3 reads CASSPSGQRDNEQFF. Written as DNA, the CDR3 is TGTGCCAGCAGTCCATCAGGACAGCGGGACAATGAGCAGTTCTTC.

The V and J genes are TRBV6-1 and TRBJ2-3; TRBD2 matches at 8 bases. V was clipped by 0 bases and J by 8 bases; unmatched bases: 25. The germline CDR1 and CDR2 sequences are MNHNS and SASEGT. This CDR3 comprises 21 residues. CDR3 DNA: TGTGCCAGCAGTGAAGCGATAACCAGCGGGGGAGTGGCTCCAACCCGGAGTACGCAGTATTTT. Residues: CASSEAITSGGVAPTRSTQYF.

The chain has TRBV28 and TRBJ2-7; perhaps D is TRBD1 or TRBD2 (6 bases each). V was trimmed by 8 bases and J by 13 bases, leaving 27 bases between them. Germline CDR1 MDHEN, CDR2 SYDVKM. This CDR3 comprises 14 residues. The CDR3 protein is CASSVLSGAGGPYF. Written as DNA, the CDR3 is TGTGCCAGCTCGGTATTGTCAGGGGCTGGAGGGCCCTACTTC.

Only a few counts were recorded for this clonotype. The V gene is TRBV7-8, the J gene TRBJ1-2; D is possibly TRBD1 (5 bases). The CDR3 loop spans 17 amino acids. With 4 bases removed from V and 0 bases from J, the gap between germline ends came to 18 bases. From germline, CDR1 is SGHVS and CDR2 FQNEAQ. The CDR3 nucleotides read TGTGCCAGCAGCTCCCGGCGGGGGAGTAGGACTAACTATGGCTACACCTTC. Protein: CASSSRRGSRTNYGYTF.

The chain has TRBV7-6 and TRBJ2-2, with 14 bases lining up with TRBD2. The CDR3 has 17 residues. V trimming: 5 bases; J trimming: 3 bases; junction bases outside the gene matches: 5. Germline CDR1 SGHVS, CDR2 FNYEAQ. CDR3 loop: CASSQTSGGAHTGELFF. The CDR3, as DNA: TGTGCCAGCAGCCAGACTAGCGGGGGGGCCCACACCGGGGAGCTGTTTTTT.

This clonotype was recorded at least ten times. The chain carries TRBV7-2 and TRBJ2-7; D is undetermined. CDR1 is SGHTA and CDR2 is FQGNSA in the germline V gene. The CDR3 covers 11 residues. The V end lost 8 bases, the J end lost 6 bases, and 11 bases lay between the germline ends. CDR3 sequence: CASGYGVEQYF. In DNA form, the CDR3 reads TGTGCCAGCGGATACGGCGTCGAGCAGTACTTC.

The table lists this clonotype with many counts. The rearrangement links TRBV12-3 or TRBV12-4 to TRBJ2-2; no firm D call. V lost 3 bases and J 0 bases, leaving 11 bases between the germline ends. CDR3 size: 16 residues. The DNA of the CDR3 is TGTGCCAGCAGTTTGATTCTTCGTTCGAACACCGGGGAGCTGTTTTTT. Residues: CASSLILRSNTGELFF.

This clonotype has a count of ten or more. The CDR3 sequence: CSVEASGSKYEQYF. As DNA, the CDR3 is TGCAGCGTTGAAGCTAGCGGGAGCAAGTACGAGCAGTACTTC. The rearrangement joins TRBV29-1 to TRBJ2-7, with 10 nucleotides matching TRBD2. Unmatched junction bases numbered 4, after V lost 1 base and J lost 4 bases. The CDR3 has 14 residues. The germline CDR1 and CDR2 sequences are SQVTM and ANQGSEA.

The chain recombines TRBV20-1 with TRBJ1-2, with no clear D. The V gene's germline CDR1 is DFQATT and CDR2 SNEGSKA (reference sequence). The germline V and J ends were trimmed by 0 bases and 7 bases, with 12 bases remaining between them. The CDR3 is made up of 13 amino acids. In DNA, the CDR3 is TGCAGTGCTAGAGATTTCAGGCGGGGTGGCTACACCTTC. It encodes CSARDFRRGGYTF.

This clonotype was detected ten times or more. The chain couples TRBV10-3 to TRBJ2-7; 8 nucleotides agree with TRBD1. Per the germline V gene, CDR1 is ENHRY and CDR2 is SYGVKD. There are 14 residues in the CDR3. After removal of 6 bases from V and 0 bases from J, the junction contained 4 bases not matched to a gene. CDR3 residues: CAIRRTGSSYEQYF. CDR3 coding DNA: TGTGCCATCAGGCGGACAGGGAGCTCCTACGAGCAGTACTTC.

About this clonotype: This could be a read error, since a much larger clone is one nucleotide away. This chain connects TRBV20-1 to TRBJ2-5; 11 nucleotides agree with TRBD2. The V gene end was trimmed by 3 bases and the J gene end by 7 bases; junction bases not matched to a gene: 4. The CDR3 has 13 amino acids. Germline V lookup: CDR1 DFQATT, CDR2 SNEGSKA (reference sequence). CDR3 in DNA: TGCAGTGCTAGTAGCGGGAGGGTGGGGACCCAGTACTTC. Translation: CSASSGRVGTQYF.